A selection of T cell receptor beta chains follows, all from one sample in a study of T cell repertoires in cytomegalovirus infection. TCRdb analysed the reads with MiXCR anew, one entry per CDR3 protein. The profile shows 740,000 or so distinct CDR3 sequences, about a third of them singletons. Sequenced input: PBMCs. Source of these receptors: a human donor in good health (CMV status not recorded). Some clones in this sample may be carry-over from other donors' samples. CDR3s include the opening cysteine and the closing phenylalanine or tryptophan. The D gene is left open where the match is weak. Rows give clone size only sometimes, using once, few, many, or a class for an expanded clone.

NA,TRBJ1-5,NA,TRBV6-5,TGTGCCAGCAGCCACACCGGGGGACGGGATCAGCCCCAGCATTTT,CASSHTGGRDQPQHF
NA,TRBJ1-3,NA,TRBV28,TGTGCCAGCAGTTTCCCCAGTCGGGCGAGCACCATATATTTT,CASSFPSRASTIYF
few,TRBJ2-3,NA,TRBV24-1,TGTGCCTCAGAGGGCACAGATACGCAGTATTTT,CASEGTDTQYF
NA,TRBJ2-7,NA,TRBV20-1,TGCAGTGCGCGAGGGGGGGTCGGCCCGCGCTACGAGCAGTACTTC,CSARGGVGPRYEQYF
NA,TRBJ1-6,TRBD1,TRBV12-3/TRBV12-4,TGTGCCAGCAGTTGGACAGGGTATAATTCACCCCTCCACTTT,CASSWTGYNSPLHF
few,TRBJ1-4,TRBD1,TRBV7-9,TGTGCCAGCAGCTTAGCACCAGGGACAGCCGGGGGACTGTTTTTT,CASSLAPGTAGGLFF
NA,TRBJ2-3,TRBD1,TRBV28,TGTGCCAGCAGCCCTACGGGACAGTACACAGATACGCAGTATTTT,CASSPTGQYTDTQYF
NA,TRBJ1-6,TRBD1,TRBV5-1,TGCGCCAGCAGCCCAGGACAGGGCATCAATTCACCCCTCCACTTT,CASSPGQGINSPLHF
once,TRBJ2-1,NA,TRBV5-3,TGTGCCAGCAGCTTGGAGGACACTCACAATGAGCAGATCTTC,CASSLEDTHNEQIF
few,TRBJ1-2,TRBD1,TRBV12-3/TRBV12-4,TGTGCCAGCAGTTTAGGGGACAGGGAAGTATTCTATGGCTACACCTTC,CASSLGDREVFYGYTF
few,TRBJ2-1,NA,TRBV28,TGTGCCAGCAGGAAGACGGGGACCTACAATGAGCAGTTCTTC,CASRKTGTYNEQFF
few,TRBJ2-1,NA,TRBV12-3/TRBV12-4,TGTGCCAGCAGTCGATCTAGCGCGGTTAATGAGCAGTTCTTC,CASSRSSAVNEQFF
NA,TRBJ2-7,TRBD1,TRBV11-2,TGTGCCAGCAGCTCCTCAGGGGGCGCGGACGAGCAGTACTTC,CASSSSGGADEQYF
once,TRBJ1-4,TRBD1,TRBV7-8,TGTGCCAGCAGCCCAGGGACAGCAGAAAAACTGTTGTTT,CASSPGTAEKLLF
NA,TRBJ2-2,NA,TRBV6-1,TGTGCCAGCAGAACTACGACCACCGGGGAGCTGTTTTTT,CASRTTTTGELFF
NA,TRBJ1-6,TRBD1,TRBV5-6,TGTGCCAGCAGCTCCCGGGACAGGGGCTATTCGACCCTCCACTTT,CASSSRDRGYSTLHF
NA,TRBJ2-7,TRBD1,TRBV12-3/TRBV12-4,TGTGCCAGCAGTCCCGAGGGACAGGGGGAGCAGTACTTC,CASSPEGQGEQYF
NA,TRBJ2-1,TRBD2,TRBV20-1,TGCAGTGCTAGGTTTAGCGGGGCGGGAGCCGTTGAGAGCTCCTACAATGAGCAGTTCTTC,CSARFSGAGAVESSYNEQFF
few,TRBJ1-5,NA,TRBV28,TGTGCCAGCAGCCGGTATCATAGCAATCAGCCCCAGCATTTT,CASSRYHSNQPQHF
few,TRBJ1-6,NA,TRBV28,TGTGCCAGCATTCCTCCCCACGGGGCCAATTCACCCCTCCACTTT,CASIPPHGANSPLHF
many,TRBJ1-2,NA,TRBV6-1,TGTGCCAGCAGGGAGGGACTCTCCCCAACGGACGGCTACACCTTC,CASREGLSPTDGYTF
few,TRBJ2-1,NA,TRBV28,TGTGCCAGCAGTTGGGGTCCTCGGTACAATGAGCAGTTCTTC,CASSWGPRYNEQFF
NA,TRBJ2-3,NA,TRBV7-8,TGTGCCAGCAGCTCTCGCCTTAGCGGAGTGAGCACAGATACGCAGTATTTT,CASSSRLSGVSTDTQYF
NA,TRBJ1-2,NA,TRBV29-1,TGCAGCGTTGGTCCGAATGGCTACACCTTC,CSVGPNGYTF
NA,TRBJ1-1,TRBD1,TRBV27,TGTGCCAGCAGTTCCCTGACAGGGGGCTATGTCACTGAAGCTTTCTTT,CASSSLTGGYVTEAFF
NA,TRBJ2-3,NA,TRBV29-1,TGCAGCGCCCCGACAGGGAGGACAGATACGCAGTATTTT,CSAPTGRTDTQYF
few,TRBJ1-2,NA,TRBV5-4,TGTGCCAGCAGCTTGCCGGGACGGCCTAACTATGGCTACACCTTC,CASSLPGRPNYGYTF
few,TRBJ2-7,NA,TRBV28,TGTGCCAGCAGTTTGTACAGGAACGAGCAGTACTTC,CASSLYRNEQYF
NA,TRBJ2-3,NA,TRBV28,TGTGCCAGCAGTTTGTTCGACAGACGCCCTAGCACAGATACGCAGTATTTT,CASSLFDRRPSTDTQYF
few,TRBJ2-1,NA,TRBV10-3,TGTGCCATCAGTTACGCCGGCAATGAGCAGTTCTTC,CAISYAGNEQFF
NA,TRBJ1-2,NA,TRBV12-3/TRBV12-4,TGTGCCAGCAGTTTAGGGTCAGCTAACTATGGCTACACCTTC,CASSLGSANYGYTF
NA,TRBJ1-1,NA,TRBV5-1,TGCGCCAGCAGCTGGGAGGGTGAAGCTTTCTTT,CASSWEGEAFF